A selection of T cell receptor beta chains follows, all from one sample in a study of somatic mutations in cytotoxic T cells in rheumatoid arthritis. TCRdb's copy holds only in-frame clones and misses some; the assay was immunoSEQ multiplex PCR. The table records some 8,700 clones, roughly 70% of them present only once. The material sequenced was CD8+ T cells sorted from blood. Receptor source: an adult with rheumatoid arthritis. Each CDR3 is given with its conserved first and last residue. Each record gives: V gene, D gene, clone size, J gene, CDR3 protein, CDR3 DNA. D genes are given only for firm matches. Expanded clones get a size class; other rows say once, few or many, or leave the size out.

v_call: TRBV2; d_call: -; clone_size: -; j_call: TRBJ2-3; cdr3_aa: CASSEAQADTQYF; cdr3_nt: TGTGCCAGCAGTGAGGCCCAGGCAGATACGCAGTATTTT
v_call: TRBV2; d_call: TRBD2; clone_size: -; j_call: TRBJ2-1; cdr3_aa: CASSESAGFYNEQFF; cdr3_nt: TGTGCCAGCAGTGAGTCAGCGGGATTCTACAATGAGCAGTTCTTC
v_call: TRBV14; d_call: -; clone_size: -; j_call: TRBJ2-3; cdr3_aa: CASRGSTRGTQYF; cdr3_nt: TGTGCCAGCAGAGGGTCCACCAGAGGTACGCAGTATTTT
v_call: TRBV19; d_call: TRBD1; clone_size: -; j_call: TRBJ2-7; cdr3_aa: CASSIAPGQYEQYF; cdr3_nt: TGTGCCAGTAGTATAGCACCGGGACAGTACGAGCAGTACTTC
v_call: TRBV5-1; d_call: -; clone_size: few; j_call: TRBJ2-7; cdr3_aa: CASTGAGAAYEQYF; cdr3_nt: TGCGCCAGCACGGGGGCGGGGGCCGCCTACGAGCAGTACTTC
v_call: TRBV6-5; d_call: -; clone_size: few; j_call: TRBJ1-2; cdr3_aa: CASSYSRDSNYGYTF; cdr3_nt: TGTGCCAGCAGTTACTCCAGGGACTCAAACTATGGCTACACCTTC
v_call: TRBV6-6; d_call: -; clone_size: few; j_call: TRBJ1-2; cdr3_aa: CASTYWVSGAGGYTF; cdr3_nt: TGTGCCAGCACATACTGGGTATCGGGGGCAGGAGGCTACACCTTC
v_call: TRBV7-9; d_call: TRBD1; clone_size: -; j_call: TRBJ2-2; cdr3_aa: CASSPGTGDLTGELFF; cdr3_nt: TGTGCCAGCAGCCCCGGGACAGGGGATCTCACCGGGGAGCTGTTTTTT
v_call: TRBV6-4; d_call: -; clone_size: few; j_call: TRBJ2-1; cdr3_aa: CASSEVSGAYNEQFF; cdr3_nt: TGTGCCAGCAGTGAGGTTAGCGGAGCCTACAATGAGCAGTTCTTC
v_call: TRBV2; d_call: -; clone_size: -; j_call: TRBJ2-6; cdr3_aa: CASSDPGYSGANVLTF; cdr3_nt: TGTGCCAGCAGTGATCCTGGTTACTCTGGGGCCAACGTCCTGACTTTC
v_call: TRBV2; d_call: TRBD1; clone_size: once; j_call: TRBJ2-1; cdr3_aa: CANPGQGADNEQFF; cdr3_nt: TGTGCCAATCCCGGACAGGGGGCGGACAATGAGCAGTTCTTC
v_call: TRBV28; d_call: TRBD1; clone_size: -; j_call: TRBJ1-2; cdr3_aa: CASSPDRANGYTF; cdr3_nt: TGTGCCAGCAGCCCGGACAGGGCAAATGGCTACACCTTC
v_call: TRBV7-7; d_call: TRBD2; clone_size: -; j_call: TRBJ2-7; cdr3_aa: CASSLLAGPSYEQYF; cdr3_nt: TGTGCTAGCAGCTTGCTAGCGGGACCCAGCTACGAGCAGTACTTC
v_call: TRBV7-8; d_call: -; clone_size: -; j_call: TRBJ1-5; cdr3_aa: CASSLSGNQPQHF; cdr3_nt: TGTGCCAGCAGCTTATCTGGCAATCAGCCCCAGCATTTT
v_call: TRBV7-8; d_call: -; clone_size: -; j_call: TRBJ2-3; cdr3_aa: CASSSSTGVRTDTQYF; cdr3_nt: TGTGCCAGCAGCTCGTCCACGGGAGTAAGGACAGATACGCAGTATTTT
v_call: TRBV27; d_call: -; clone_size: -; j_call: TRBJ2-1; cdr3_aa: CASSLSPRGRGGYEQFF; cdr3_nt: TGTGCCAGCAGTTTATCCCCCCGAGGAAGGGGGGGTTATGAGCAGTTCTTC
v_call: TRBV28; d_call: TRBD2; clone_size: -; j_call: TRBJ2-2; cdr3_aa: CASSKGLAGAHTGELFF; cdr3_nt: TGTGCCAGCAGCAAGGGACTAGCGGGAGCTCACACCGGGGAGCTGTTTTTT
v_call: TRBV4-2; d_call: -; clone_size: few; j_call: TRBJ1-5; cdr3_aa: CASSALSAADSNQPQHF; cdr3_nt: TGTGCCAGCAGCGCCTTGTCGGCGGCAGATAGCAATCAGCCCCAGCATTTT
v_call: TRBV7-2; d_call: -; clone_size: -; j_call: TRBJ2-7; cdr3_aa: CASREDGFSYEQYF; cdr3_nt: TGTGCCAGCAGGGAGGACGGGTTCAGCTACGAGCAGTACTTC
v_call: TRBV6-4; d_call: TRBD1; clone_size: -; j_call: TRBJ2-2; cdr3_aa: CASSNRQGRDTGELFF; cdr3_nt: TGTGCCAGCAGTAACCGACAGGGTAGAGACACCGGGGAGCTGTTTTTT
v_call: TRBV7-8; d_call: TRBD1; clone_size: -; j_call: TRBJ2-2; cdr3_aa: CASSYRQGLFF; cdr3_nt: TGTGCCAGCAGTTATCGACAGGGACTGTTTTTT
v_call: TRBV6-4; d_call: -; clone_size: few; j_call: TRBJ2-3; cdr3_aa: CASSGGSTDTQYF; cdr3_nt: TGTGCCAGCAGTGGCGGGAGCACAGATACGCAGTATTTT
v_call: TRBV20-1; d_call: -; clone_size: -; j_call: TRBJ1-2; cdr3_aa: CREGGYTF; cdr3_nt: TGCAGAGAGGGCGGCTACACCTTC
v_call: TRBV4-2; d_call: -; clone_size: few; j_call: TRBJ2-5; cdr3_aa: CASSQDESGGPETQYF; cdr3_nt: TGTGCCAGCAGCCAAGATGAGTCTGGAGGACCAGAGACCCAGTACTTC
v_call: TRBV5-6; d_call: -; clone_size: -; j_call: TRBJ2-1; cdr3_aa: CASSLWSYNEQFF; cdr3_nt: TGTGCCAGCAGCTTGTGGAGCTACAATGAGCAGTTCTTC
v_call: TRBV28; d_call: TRBD1; clone_size: -; j_call: TRBJ2-1; cdr3_aa: CASSPGSGTGGLGEQFF; cdr3_nt: TGTGCCAGCAGTCCTGGATCCGGGACAGGGGGACTCGGGGAGCAGTTCTTC
v_call: TRBV4-1; d_call: -; clone_size: -; j_call: TRBJ1-1; cdr3_aa: CASSPDSTLQAFF; cdr3_nt: TGCGCCAGCAGCCCCGACAGCACACTCCAAGCTTTCTTT
v_call: TRBV28; d_call: -; clone_size: -; j_call: TRBJ2-4; cdr3_aa: CASSLNRDIQYF; cdr3_nt: TGTGCCAGCAGTTTGAACAGGGACATTCAGTACTTC
v_call: TRBV29-1; d_call: -; clone_size: few; j_call: TRBJ1-1; cdr3_aa: CSVLGAGAAGNTEAFF; cdr3_nt: TGCAGCGTTCTTGGGGCGGGGGCAGCCGGAAACACTGAAGCTTTCTTT
v_call: TRBV28; d_call: -; clone_size: -; j_call: TRBJ1-1; cdr3_aa: CASSLETVGTEAFF; cdr3_nt: TGTGCCAGCAGTTTAGAGACAGTGGGGACTGAAGCTTTCTTT
v_call: TRBV6-5; d_call: -; clone_size: -; j_call: TRBJ1-5; cdr3_aa: CASSYSWGNQPQHF; cdr3_nt: TGTGCCAGCAGTTACTCGTGGGGCAATCAGCCCCAGCATTTT
v_call: TRBV28; d_call: -; clone_size: once; j_call: TRBJ2-3; cdr3_aa: CASSPTRSTDTQYF; cdr3_nt: TGTGCCAGCAGTCCAACTAGAAGCACAGATACGCAGTATTTT
v_call: TRBV28; d_call: -; clone_size: -; j_call: TRBJ2-7; cdr3_aa: CASSLGGVEQYF; cdr3_nt: TGTGCCAGCAGTTTGGGTGGGGTCGAGCAGTACTTC
v_call: TRBV11-2; d_call: -; clone_size: few; j_call: TRBJ2-7; cdr3_aa: CASSHLLGEKSYEQYF; cdr3_nt: TGTGCCAGCAGCCACCTCTTGGGGGAGAAGTCCTACGAGCAGTACTTC
v_call: TRBV6-5; d_call: TRBD1; clone_size: -; j_call: TRBJ2-7; cdr3_aa: CASSYRDRASYEQYF; cdr3_nt: TGTGCCAGCAGTTACCGGGACAGAGCCTCCTACGAGCAGTACTTC
v_call: TRBV28; d_call: -; clone_size: -; j_call: TRBJ1-5; cdr3_aa: CASSFGFRDQPQHF; cdr3_nt: TGTGCCAGCAGTTTTGGGTTTCGGGATCAGCCCCAGCATTTT
v_call: TRBV27; d_call: -; clone_size: few; j_call: TRBJ2-1; cdr3_aa: CASSLQNRHNEQFF; cdr3_nt: TGTGCCAGCAGTTTACAAAACAGACACAATGAGCAGTTCTTC
v_call: TRBV19; d_call: -; clone_size: few; j_call: TRBJ2-6; cdr3_aa: CASHRGGISGANVLTF; cdr3_nt: TGTGCCAGCCACCGCGGCGGGATCTCTGGGGCCAACGTCCTGACTTTC
v_call: TRBV28; d_call: -; clone_size: -; j_call: TRBJ2-5; cdr3_aa: CATNPRRRETQYF; cdr3_nt: TGTGCCACAAACCCAAGGCGGAGGGAGACCCAGTACTTC
v_call: TRBV5-6; d_call: -; clone_size: -; j_call: TRBJ2-3; cdr3_aa: CASSLAGPRPQYF; cdr3_nt: TGTGCCAGCAGCTTGGCCGGCCCCCGTCCGCAGTATTTT
v_call: TRBV4-3; d_call: -; clone_size: -; j_call: TRBJ1-1; cdr3_aa: CASSQEYANTEAFF; cdr3_nt: TGCGCCAGCAGCCAAGAGTACGCTAACACTGAAGCTTTCTTT
v_call: TRBV7-9; d_call: -; clone_size: -; j_call: TRBJ1-2; cdr3_aa: CASSLSAIPTF; cdr3_nt: TGTGCCAGCAGCTTATCCGCAATTCCCACCTTC
v_call: TRBV6-4; d_call: TRBD2; clone_size: -; j_call: TRBJ2-3; cdr3_aa: CASSNVAGDSAGTQYF; cdr3_nt: TGTGCCAGCAGTAATGTAGCGGGGGACTCGGCCGGTACGCAGTATTTT
v_call: TRBV27; d_call: -; clone_size: -; j_call: TRBJ2-1; cdr3_aa: CASTPLTGSSYNEQFF; cdr3_nt: TGTGCCAGCACCCCCTTGACTGGGAGCTCCTACAATGAGCAGTTCTTC
v_call: TRBV4-3; d_call: -; clone_size: -; j_call: TRBJ2-3; cdr3_aa: CASSQAGADTQYF; cdr3_nt: TGCGCCAGCAGCCAAGCGGGAGCAGATACGCAGTATTTT
v_call: TRBV28; d_call: TRBD1; clone_size: -; j_call: TRBJ2-4; cdr3_aa: CASSRTGGVKNIQYF; cdr3_nt: TGTGCCAGCAGTCGGACAGGGGGCGTCAAAAACATTCAGTACTTC
v_call: TRBV15; d_call: -; clone_size: -; j_call: TRBJ1-2; cdr3_aa: CATSRETGPRGGGYTF; cdr3_nt: TGTGCCACCAGCAGAGAAACAGGGCCAAGGGGTGGTGGCTACACCTTC
v_call: TRBV6-5; d_call: TRBD2; clone_size: -; j_call: TRBJ2-5; cdr3_aa: CASSLGGSVLWEQYF; cdr3_nt: TGTGCCAGCAGTTTAGGCGGGAGCGTCCTCTGGGAGCAGTACTTC
v_call: TRBV29-1; d_call: TRBD1; clone_size: once; j_call: TRBJ2-7; cdr3_aa: CSVMGGQGTYEQYF; cdr3_nt: TGCAGCGTGATGGGGGGACAGGGGACCTACGAGCAGTACTTC
v_call: TRBV7-9; d_call: TRBD2; clone_size: -; j_call: TRBJ2-7; cdr3_aa: CASSLGTSGHEQYF; cdr3_nt: TGTGCCAGCAGCCTAGGGACTAGCGGCCACGAGCAGTACTTC
v_call: TRBV4-1; d_call: TRBD2; clone_size: -; j_call: TRBJ2-3; cdr3_aa: CASSQVVAGGSSTDTQYF; cdr3_nt: TGCGCCAGCAGCCAAGTAGTAGCGGGAGGGAGTAGCACAGATACGCAGTATTTT
v_call: TRBV28; d_call: TRBD1; clone_size: -; j_call: TRBJ2-3; cdr3_aa: CASKRKGDRWGPDTQYF; cdr3_nt: TGTGCCAGCAAACGAAAGGGGGACAGGTGGGGCCCAGATACGCAGTATTTT
v_call: TRBV27; d_call: TRBD2; clone_size: -; j_call: TRBJ2-1; cdr3_aa: CASSFKLAGAYNEQFF; cdr3_nt: TGTGCCAGCAGTTTCAAACTAGCGGGAGCCTACAATGAGCAGTTCTTC
v_call: TRBV15; d_call: -; clone_size: -; j_call: TRBJ1-2; cdr3_aa: CATSRDQGMNGYTF; cdr3_nt: TGTGCCACCAGCAGAGATCAGGGGATGAATGGCTACACCTTC
v_call: TRBV4-1; d_call: -; clone_size: -; j_call: TRBJ2-2; cdr3_aa: CASSQRTYTGELFF; cdr3_nt: TGCGCCAGCAGTCAAAGGACCTACACCGGGGAGCTGTTTTTT
v_call: TRBV5-6; d_call: -; clone_size: -; j_call: TRBJ1-1; cdr3_aa: CASTPFGENTEAFF; cdr3_nt: TGTGCCAGCACCCCTTTTGGGGAGAACACTGAAGCTTTCTTT
v_call: TRBV27; d_call: -; clone_size: -; j_call: TRBJ1-2; cdr3_aa: CASSFKPLRGYGYTF; cdr3_nt: TGTGCCAGCAGTTTCAAACCCCTGAGAGGGTATGGCTACACCTTC
v_call: TRBV5-6; d_call: -; clone_size: -; j_call: TRBJ1-5; cdr3_aa: CASRLWGGNQPQHF; cdr3_nt: TGTGCCAGCAGGTTGTGGGGGGGCAATCAGCCCCAGCATTTT
v_call: TRBV28; d_call: -; clone_size: -; j_call: TRBJ2-1; cdr3_aa: CASSLVGVMDEQFF; cdr3_nt: TGTGCCAGCAGTTTAGTGGGAGTAATGGATGAGCAGTTCTTC